The 11 T cell receptor beta chains below all came from one sample that was sequenced in a study of CD8 T cells in ankylosing spondylitis. From the 5' RACE reads, TCRdb called clonotypes with MiXCR, one entry per CDR3 protein. The sample has a few hundred thousand distinct CDR3 sequences, over 9.5% seen once. These TCRs' antigens remain unknown. Study findings and constraints: What appeared characteristic of ankylosing spondylitis blood was a TCR beta motif of several highly homologous variants.

Sequencing was performed on blood, either unsorted or a sorted T cell fraction (not recorded which). The receptors here all came from a male donor with ankylosing spondylitis.

This clonotype was seen a handful of times. The V gene is TRBV7-9, the J gene TRBJ1-4, with D possibly matching TRBD1 (5 bases). Germline V lookup: CDR1 SEHNR, CDR2 FQNEAQ (reference sequence). The CDR3 covers 13 residues. The V gene lost 4 bases and the J gene lost 8 bases, with 11 bases spanning the gap. CDR3: CASSSGAREKLFF. CDR3 coding DNA: TGTGCCAGCAGCTCCGGGGCTCGGGAAAAACTGTTTTTT.

A few counts support this clonotype. The CDR3 DNA is TGTGCCAGCAGTGAGGCTAGCGGGAGTGGGTCCTACGAGCAGTACGTC. This encodes CASSEASGSGSYEQYV. The chain links TRBV6-1 to TRBJ2-7, with 10 bases identical to TRBD2. From germline, CDR1 is MNHNS and CDR2 SASEGT. This CDR3 has 16 amino acids. The V segment lost 3 bases and the J segment 1 base; nucleotides outside the gene matches: 6.

This clonotype appeared many times. V is TRBV5-1 and J is TRBJ1-1; no clear D gene. The CDR3 runs 14 residues. The V end was cut by 3 bases, the J end by 8 bases, with 17 bases between. Germline values: CDR1 SGHRS, CDR2 YFSETQ. CDR3 in DNA: TGCGCCAGCAGCTCTAGTTTTGGCAGGCACGAAGCTTTCTTT. It translates to CASSSSFGRHEAFF.

V gene TRBV13 combines with J gene TRBJ1-1, with TRBD1 matching 10 bases. This CDR3 comprises 15 residues. CDR1 is PRHDT and CDR2 is FYEKMQ in the germline V gene (reference sequence). V shed 4 bases, J shed 5 bases, and the junction held 7 bases outside the gene matches. Here the CDR3 reads CASSSTGTGVTEAFF. Here the CDR3 DNA reads TGTGCCAGCAGCTCAACCGGGACAGGGGTGACTGAAGCTTTCTTT.

The chain joins TRBV4-2 to TRBJ2-1; the D call may be TRBD1 or TRBD2 (5 bases each). Trimming cost V 4 bases and J 12 bases, with 13 bases left between them. CDR1 is LGHNA, CDR2 YNFKEQ, per germline. The CDR3 has 12 amino acids. The CDR3 DNA sequence: TGTGCCAGCAGCCCCCCTGAGGGGAGGCAGTTCTTC. Protein sequence: CASSPPEGRQFF.

V is TRBV12-3 or TRBV12-4 and J is TRBJ2-2; 7 positions match TRBD2. V shed 8 bases and J 4 bases; nucleotides not matched to a gene: 10. The CDR3 totals 15 residues. For the CDR3, the DNA is TGTGCCAGCCAATCGATGCGGGAGTTCACCGGGGAGCTGTTTTTT. It is translated as CASQSMREFTGELFF.

This clonotype showed up just a few times. The V and J genes are TRBV15 and TRBJ2-3, with D perhaps matching TRBD1 (5 bases). The CDR3 is 17 residues long. V gave up 0 bases and J gave up 2 bases, with 15 bases separating them. The germline V gene encodes CDR1 LNHNV and CDR2 YYDKDF (reference sequence). The CDR3 coding sequence is TGTGCCACCAGCAGAGATGCCCACCAGGGTATCACAGATACGCAGTATTTT. Amino acids: CATSRDAHQGITDTQYF.

This CDR3 reads CASSQDPAGADTQYF. The DNA for the CDR3 is TGCGCCAGCAGCCAGGACCCCGCAGGTGCAGATACGCAGTATTTT. The chain links TRBV5-1 to TRBJ2-3; D ambiguous. The V end was cut by 4 bases, the J end by 4 bases, with 16 bases between. The CDR3 is 15 residues long. The germline V gene has CDR1 SGHRS and CDR2 YFSETQ.

This clonotype was counted ten times or more. The rearrangement joins TRBV15 to TRBJ2-1, with TRBD2 matching 7 bases. CDR3 length equals 18 residues. Germline loops: CDR1 LNHNV, CDR2 YYDKDF (reference sequence). J lost 2 bases, V lost 0 bases, and 10 bases had no gene match. The CDR3: CATSRDPGGEWAYNEQFF. CDR3 nucleotide sequence: TGTGCCACCAGCAGAGATCCTGGGGGGGAGTGGGCCTACAATGAGCAGTTCTTC.

The chain recombines TRBV30 with TRBJ1-1, with a tentative D call TRBD1 (5 bases). The CDR3 contains 13 residues. Germline V gene lookup returns CDR1 GTSNPN and CDR2 SVGIG (reference sequence). Trimming pared 5 bases from V and 4 bases from J, leaving 14 bases between. As DNA, the CDR3 is TGTGCCTGGGCCGGGACGGGGCGCACTGAAGCTTTCTTT. Translated, it gives CAWAGTGRTEAFF.

This clonotype was detected many times. The CDR3 here is CSARGALVAETQYF. The CDR3 DNA sequence: TGCAGTGCTAGAGGGGCACTAGTCGCAGAGACCCAGTACTTC. The chain combines TRBV20-1 with TRBJ2-5; weak D call: TRBD2 (5 bases). CDR3 length: 14 amino acids. The germline CDR1 and CDR2 sequences are DFQATT and SNEGSKA (reference sequence). Trimming cost V 1 base and J 4 bases, with 13 bases left between them.